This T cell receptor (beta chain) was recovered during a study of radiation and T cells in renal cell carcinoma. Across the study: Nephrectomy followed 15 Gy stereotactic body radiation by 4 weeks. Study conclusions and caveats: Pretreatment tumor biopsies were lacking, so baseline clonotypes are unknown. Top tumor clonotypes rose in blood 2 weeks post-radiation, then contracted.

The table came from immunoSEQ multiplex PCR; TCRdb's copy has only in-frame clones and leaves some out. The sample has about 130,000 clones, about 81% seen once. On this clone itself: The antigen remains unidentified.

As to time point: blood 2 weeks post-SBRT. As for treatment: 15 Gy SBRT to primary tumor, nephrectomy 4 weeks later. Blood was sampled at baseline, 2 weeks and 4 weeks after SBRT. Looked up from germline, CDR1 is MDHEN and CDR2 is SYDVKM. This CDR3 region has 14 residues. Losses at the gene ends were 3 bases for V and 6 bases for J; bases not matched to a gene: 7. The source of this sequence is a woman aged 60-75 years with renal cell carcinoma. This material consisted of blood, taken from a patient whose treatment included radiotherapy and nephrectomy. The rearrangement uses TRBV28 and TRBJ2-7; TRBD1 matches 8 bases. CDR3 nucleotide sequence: TGTGCCAGCAGTTTTAGGCAGGGGGCGCTCGAGCAGTACTTC. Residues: CASSFRQGALEQYF.